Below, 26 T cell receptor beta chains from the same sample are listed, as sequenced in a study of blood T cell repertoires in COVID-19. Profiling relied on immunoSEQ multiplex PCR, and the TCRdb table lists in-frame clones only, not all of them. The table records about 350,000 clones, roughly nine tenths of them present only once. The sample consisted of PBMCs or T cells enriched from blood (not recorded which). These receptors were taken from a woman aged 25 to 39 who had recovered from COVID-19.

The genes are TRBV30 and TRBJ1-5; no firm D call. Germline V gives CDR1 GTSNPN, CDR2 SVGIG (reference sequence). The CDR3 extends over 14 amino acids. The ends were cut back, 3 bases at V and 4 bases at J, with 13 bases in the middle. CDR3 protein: CAWRNAGGNQPQHF. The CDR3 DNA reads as TGTGCCTGGAGGAATGCGGGAGGGAATCAGCCCCAGCATTTT. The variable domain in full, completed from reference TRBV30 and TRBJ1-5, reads SQTIHQWPATLVQPVGSPLSLECTVEGTSNPNLYWYRQAAGRGLQLLFYSVGIGQISSEVPQNLSASRPQDRQFILSSKKLLLSDSGFYLCAWRNAGGNQPQHFGDGTRLSIL.

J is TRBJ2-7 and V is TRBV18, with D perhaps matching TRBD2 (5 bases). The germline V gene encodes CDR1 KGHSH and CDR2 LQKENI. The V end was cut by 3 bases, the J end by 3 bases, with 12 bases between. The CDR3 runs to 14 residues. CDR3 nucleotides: TGTGCCAGCTCACCGCGAGGGCTGGGCTACGAGCAGTACTTC. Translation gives CASSPRGLGYEQYF.

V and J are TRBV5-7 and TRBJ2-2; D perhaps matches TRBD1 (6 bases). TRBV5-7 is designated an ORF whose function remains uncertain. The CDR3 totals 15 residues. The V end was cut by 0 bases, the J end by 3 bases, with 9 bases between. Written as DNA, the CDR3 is TGTGCCAGCAGCTTGGGCAGGACAGACACCGGGGAGCTGTTTTTT. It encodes CASSLGRTDTGELFF.

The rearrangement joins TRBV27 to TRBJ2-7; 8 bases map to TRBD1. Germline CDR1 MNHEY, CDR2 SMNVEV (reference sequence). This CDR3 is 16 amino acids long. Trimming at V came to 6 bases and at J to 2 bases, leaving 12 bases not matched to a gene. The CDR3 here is CASRSPRTGFPYEQYF. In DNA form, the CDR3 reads TGTGCCAGCAGATCCCCCCGGACAGGGTTTCCCTACGAGCAGTACTTC.

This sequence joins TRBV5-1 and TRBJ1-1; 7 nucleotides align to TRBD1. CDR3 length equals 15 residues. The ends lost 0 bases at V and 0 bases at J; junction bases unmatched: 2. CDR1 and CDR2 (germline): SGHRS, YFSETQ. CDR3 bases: TGCGCCAGCAGCTTGGCAGGGGGGATGAACACTGAAGCTTTCTTT. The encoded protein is CASSLAGGMNTEAFF.

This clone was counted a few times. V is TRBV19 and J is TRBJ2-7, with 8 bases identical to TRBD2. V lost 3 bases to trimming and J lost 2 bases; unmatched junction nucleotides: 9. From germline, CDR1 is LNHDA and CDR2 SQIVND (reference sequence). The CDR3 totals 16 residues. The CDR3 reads CASSMLAGGPAYEQYF. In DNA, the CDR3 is TGTGCCAGTAGTATGCTGGCGGGGGGCCCCGCCTACGAGCAGTACTTC.

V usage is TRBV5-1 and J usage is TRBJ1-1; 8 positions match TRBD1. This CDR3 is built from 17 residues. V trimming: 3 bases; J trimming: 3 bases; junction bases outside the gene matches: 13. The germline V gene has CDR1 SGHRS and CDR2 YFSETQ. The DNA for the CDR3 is TGCGCCAGCAGCTCTGGTTTTGGGGACAGGAGATACACTGAAGCTTTCTTT. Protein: CASSSGFGDRRYTEAFF. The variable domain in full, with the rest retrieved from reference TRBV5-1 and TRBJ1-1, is KAGVTQTPRYLIKTRGQQVTLSCSPISGHRSVSWYQQTPGQGLQFLFEYFSETQRNKGNFPGRFSGRQFSNSRSEMNVSTLELGDSALYLCASSSGFGDRRYTEAFFGQGTRLTVV.

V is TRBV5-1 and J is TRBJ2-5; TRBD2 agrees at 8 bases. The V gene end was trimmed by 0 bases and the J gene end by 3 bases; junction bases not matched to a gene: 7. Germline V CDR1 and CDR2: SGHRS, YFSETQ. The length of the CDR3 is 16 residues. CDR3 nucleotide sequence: TGCGCCAGCAGCTTGGGGCCGGGACTAGAGAAAGAGACCCAGTACTTC. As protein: CASSLGPGLEKETQYF.

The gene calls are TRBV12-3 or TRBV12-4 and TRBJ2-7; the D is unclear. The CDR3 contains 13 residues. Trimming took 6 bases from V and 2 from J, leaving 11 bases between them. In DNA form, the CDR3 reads TGTGCCAGCAGAGGAGCTGTTCCCTACGAGCAGTACTTC. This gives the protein CASRGAVPYEQYF.

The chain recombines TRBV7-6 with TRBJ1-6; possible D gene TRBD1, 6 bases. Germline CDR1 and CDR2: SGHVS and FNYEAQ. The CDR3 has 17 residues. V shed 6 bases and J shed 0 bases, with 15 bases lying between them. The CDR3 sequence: CASSPSPDSSYNSPLHF. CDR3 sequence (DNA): TGTGCCAGCAGTCCCTCCCCGGACAGCTCCTATAATTCACCCCTCCACTTT.

The CDR3 DNA reads TGTGCCAGCAGTTACTTTTCAGGGGCAACTAATGAAAAACTGTTTTTT. Translating it yields CASSYFSGATNEKLFF. The chain combines TRBV6-5 with TRBJ1-4; possibly TRBD1 for D (6 bases). V was trimmed by 1 base and J by 0 bases, leaving 9 bases between them. Germline V gives CDR1 MNHEY, CDR2 SVGAGI. This CDR3 has 16 residues.

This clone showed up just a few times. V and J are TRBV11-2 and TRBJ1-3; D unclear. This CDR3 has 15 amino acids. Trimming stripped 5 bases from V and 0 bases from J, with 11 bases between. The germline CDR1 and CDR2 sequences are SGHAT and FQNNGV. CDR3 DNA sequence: TGTGCCAGCAGCCCCGTCCGGGACTCTGGAAACACCATATATTTT. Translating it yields CASSPVRDSGNTIYF.

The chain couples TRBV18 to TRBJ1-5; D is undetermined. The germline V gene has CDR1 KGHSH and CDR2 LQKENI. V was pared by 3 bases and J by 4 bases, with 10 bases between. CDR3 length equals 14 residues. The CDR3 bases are TGTGCCAGCTCACCTTCTTGGCAGAATCAGCCCCAGCATTTT. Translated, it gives CASSPSWQNQPQHF.

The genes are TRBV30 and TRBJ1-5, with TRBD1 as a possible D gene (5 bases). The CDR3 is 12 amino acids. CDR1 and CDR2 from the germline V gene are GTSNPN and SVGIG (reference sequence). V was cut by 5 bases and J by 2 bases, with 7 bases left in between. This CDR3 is CAWEQGNQPQHF. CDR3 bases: TGTGCCTGGGAACAGGGCAATCAGCCCCAGCATTTT.

CDR3 DNA sequence: TGCGCCAGCAGCGTCGGCGGGGGGAGCTCCTACAATGAGCAGTTCTTC. Translation: CASSVGGGSSYNEQFF. The chain uses TRBV5-1 and TRBJ2-1; TRBD2 matches at 8 bases. The V segment lost 4 bases and the J segment 0 bases; nucleotides outside the gene matches: 6. This CDR3 is 16 amino acids long. Germline values: CDR1 SGHRS, CDR2 YFSETQ. The full variable domain, in which reference TRBV5-1 and TRBJ2-1 provide the parts outside the CDR3, is KAGVTQTPRYLIKTRGQQVTLSCSPISGHRSVSWYQQTPGQGLQFLFEYFSETQRNKGNFPGRFSGRQFSNSRSEMNVSTLELGDSALYLCASSVGGGSSYNEQFFGPGTRLTVL.

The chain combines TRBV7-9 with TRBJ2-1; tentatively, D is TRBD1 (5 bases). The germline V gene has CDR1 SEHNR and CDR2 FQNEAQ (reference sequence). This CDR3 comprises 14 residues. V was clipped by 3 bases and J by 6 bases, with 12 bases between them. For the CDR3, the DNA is TGTGCCAGCAGCTTGTGGGGCAGCCCCAATGAGCAGTTCTTC. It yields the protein CASSLWGSPNEQFF.

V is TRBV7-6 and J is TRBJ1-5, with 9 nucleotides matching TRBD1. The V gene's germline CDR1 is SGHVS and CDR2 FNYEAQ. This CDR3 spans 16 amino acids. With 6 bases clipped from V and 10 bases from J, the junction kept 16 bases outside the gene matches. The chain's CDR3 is CASSPYSGTGLGPQHF. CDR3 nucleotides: TGTGCCAGCAGTCCTTACTCCGGGACAGGGTTGGGACCCCAGCATTTT.

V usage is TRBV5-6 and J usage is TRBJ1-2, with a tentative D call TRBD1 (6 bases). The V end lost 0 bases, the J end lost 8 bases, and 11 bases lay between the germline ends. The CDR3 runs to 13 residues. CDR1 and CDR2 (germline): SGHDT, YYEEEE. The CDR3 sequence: CASSLGQVEGYTF. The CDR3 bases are TGTGCCAGCAGCTTGGGACAGGTGGAGGGCTACACCTTC.

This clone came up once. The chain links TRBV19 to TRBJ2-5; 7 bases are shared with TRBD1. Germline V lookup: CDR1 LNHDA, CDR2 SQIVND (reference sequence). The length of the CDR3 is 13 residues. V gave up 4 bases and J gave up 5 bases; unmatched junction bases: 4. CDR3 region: CASSTGQRETQYF. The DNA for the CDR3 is TGTGCCAGTAGTACGGGACAGCGGGAGACCCAGTACTTC.

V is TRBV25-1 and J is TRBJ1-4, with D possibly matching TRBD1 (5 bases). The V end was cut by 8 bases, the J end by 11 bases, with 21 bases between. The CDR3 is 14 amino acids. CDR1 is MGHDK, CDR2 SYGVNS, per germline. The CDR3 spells CASGFPGLPGKLFF. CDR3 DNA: TGTGCCAGCGGTTTTCCGGGACTCCCTGGGAAACTGTTTTTT.

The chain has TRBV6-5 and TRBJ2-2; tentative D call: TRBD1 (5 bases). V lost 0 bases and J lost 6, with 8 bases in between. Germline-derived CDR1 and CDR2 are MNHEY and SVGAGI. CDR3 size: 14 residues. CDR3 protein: CASSYSQGSGELFF. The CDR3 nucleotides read TGTGCCAGCAGTTACTCCCAGGGTTCCGGGGAGCTGTTTTTT.

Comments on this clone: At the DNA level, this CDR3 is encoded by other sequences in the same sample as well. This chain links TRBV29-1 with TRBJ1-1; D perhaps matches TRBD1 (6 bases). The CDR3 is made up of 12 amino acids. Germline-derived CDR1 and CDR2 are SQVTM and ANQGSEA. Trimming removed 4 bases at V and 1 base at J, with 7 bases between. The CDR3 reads CSVAQGNTEAFF. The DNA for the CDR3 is TGCAGCGTTGCACAGGGGAACACTGAAGCTTTCTTT.

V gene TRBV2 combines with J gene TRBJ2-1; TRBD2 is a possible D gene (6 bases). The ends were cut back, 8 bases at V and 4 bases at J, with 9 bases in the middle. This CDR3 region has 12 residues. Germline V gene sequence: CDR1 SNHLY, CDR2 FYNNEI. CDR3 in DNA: TGTGCCAGCGATAGCGGTTACAATGAGCAGTTCTTC. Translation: CASDSGYNEQFF.

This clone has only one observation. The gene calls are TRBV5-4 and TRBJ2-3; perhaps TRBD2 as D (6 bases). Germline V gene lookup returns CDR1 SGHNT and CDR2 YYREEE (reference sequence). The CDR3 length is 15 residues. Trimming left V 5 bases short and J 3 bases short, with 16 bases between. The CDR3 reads CASRGGILGTDTQYF. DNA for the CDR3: TGTGCCAGCAGAGGAGGGATTTTGGGTACAGATACGCAGTATTTT. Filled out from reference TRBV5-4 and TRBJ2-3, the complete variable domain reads ETGVTQSPTHLIKTRGQQVTLRCSSQSGHNTVSWYQQALGQGPQFIFQYYREEENGRGNFPPRFSGLQFPNYSSELNVNALELDDSALYLCASRGGILGTDTQYFGPGTRLTVL.

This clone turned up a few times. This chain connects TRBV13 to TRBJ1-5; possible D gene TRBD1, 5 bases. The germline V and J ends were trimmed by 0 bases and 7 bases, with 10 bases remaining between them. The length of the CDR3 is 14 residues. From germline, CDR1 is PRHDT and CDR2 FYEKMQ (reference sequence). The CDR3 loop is CASSLGPAGQPQHF. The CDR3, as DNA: TGTGCCAGCAGCTTAGGCCCAGCAGGGCAGCCCCAGCATTTT.

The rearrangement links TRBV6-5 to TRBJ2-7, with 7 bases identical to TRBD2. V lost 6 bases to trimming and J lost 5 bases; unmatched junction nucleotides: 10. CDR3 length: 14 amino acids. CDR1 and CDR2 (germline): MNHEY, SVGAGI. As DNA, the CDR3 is TGTGCCAGCAGCCTGGGACTACCCCGCGACGAGCAGTACTTC. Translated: CASSLGLPRDEQYF.